These T cell receptor beta chains were read from a single sample in a study of shared clonotypes between healthy human individuals. The method was immunoSEQ multiplex PCR; TCRdb's version includes in-frame clones alone and lacks a portion of them. This sample has roughly 2.6 million clones, with more than 90% found just once. Sequenced material: naive CD4+ T cells sorted from blood. These receptors were collected from a man younger than 35 in good health. CDR3s include the opening cysteine and the closing phenylalanine or tryptophan. A D gene is named only where the DNA matches it firmly. Clone size is stated in some rows and not others, as once, few, many or a class when expanded.

J gene: TRBJ1-2; V gene: TRBV19; D gene: -; clone size: -; CDR3 DNA: TGTGCCAGTAGCCCCGCGGGGGCACTTAACTATGGCTACACCTTC; CDR3 protein: CASSPAGALNYGYTF
J gene: TRBJ2-7; V gene: TRBV2; D gene: TRBD1; clone size: -; CDR3 DNA: TGTGCCAGCAGTGTCCCGGACAGGGGGCAAAAAGAGCAGTACTTC; CDR3 protein: CASSVPDRGQKEQYF
J gene: TRBJ2-2; V gene: TRBV5-1; D gene: -; clone size: -; CDR3 DNA: TGCGCCAGCAGCTCCCAGACCGCGAACACCGGGGAGCTGTTTTTT; CDR3 protein: CASSSQTANTGELFF
J gene: TRBJ1-3; V gene: TRBV18; D gene: -; clone size: -; CDR3 DNA: TGTGCCAGCTCACCACCGACGGGAAGCTCTGGAAACACCATATATTTT; CDR3 protein: CASSPPTGSSGNTIYF
J gene: TRBJ2-3; V gene: TRBV11-2; D gene: -; clone size: -; CDR3 DNA: TGTGCCAGCAGCCCCTCGGTAAGGCAGTATTTT; CDR3 protein: CASSPSVRQYF
J gene: TRBJ2-6; V gene: TRBV6-6; D gene: TRBD1; clone size: -; CDR3 DNA: TGTGCCACCGGACAGGGTTTCGGGGCCAACGTCCTGACTTTC; CDR3 protein: CATGQGFGANVLTF
J gene: TRBJ2-7; V gene: TRBV7-6; D gene: -; clone size: -; CDR3 DNA: TGTGCCAGCAGCTCGGGCGAGCAGTACTTC; CDR3 protein: CASSSGEQYF
J gene: TRBJ2-4; V gene: TRBV2; D gene: -; clone size: -; CDR3 DNA: TGTGCCAGCAGTGCCGCGGCCATAGGAGTCTTC; CDR3 protein: CASSAAAIGVF
J gene: TRBJ2-7; V gene: TRBV7-2; D gene: TRBD1; clone size: -; CDR3 DNA: TGTGCCAGCAGCCACCCCGGCGGACAGGGGTACGAGCAGTACTTC; CDR3 protein: CASSHPGGQGYEQYF
J gene: TRBJ1-2; V gene: TRBV7-8; D gene: TRBD1; clone size: -; CDR3 DNA: TGTGCCAGCAGCTTAGACCAGGGGGTAGGCTACACCTTC; CDR3 protein: CASSLDQGVGYTF
J gene: TRBJ1-6; V gene: TRBV27; D gene: -; clone size: -; CDR3 DNA: TGTGCCAGCAGTTCCCCGAGTTCACCCCTCCACTTT; CDR3 protein: CASSSPSSPLHF
J gene: TRBJ1-2; V gene: TRBV7-2; D gene: -; clone size: -; CDR3 DNA: TGTGCCAGCAGCTTGCTGAGACAGGTCGCCTATGGCTACACCTTC; CDR3 protein: CASSLLRQVAYGYTF
J gene: TRBJ2-1; V gene: TRBV7-2; D gene: TRBD2; clone size: -; CDR3 DNA: TGTGCCAGCAGCTTAGTAAGCGGGGGGGGATTCGATGAGCAGTTCTTC; CDR3 protein: CASSLVSGGGFDEQFF
J gene: TRBJ2-5; V gene: TRBV29-1; D gene: TRBD1; clone size: -; CDR3 DNA: TGCAGCGTTTACAGGGGAGCGCGAGAGACCCAGTACTTC; CDR3 protein: CSVYRGARETQYF
J gene: TRBJ1-2; V gene: TRBV2; D gene: TRBD1; clone size: -; CDR3 DNA: TGTGCCAGCAGTGAACGGACAGGGGCAAATGGCTACACCTTC; CDR3 protein: CASSERTGANGYTF
J gene: TRBJ2-6; V gene: TRBV7-2; D gene: -; clone size: -; CDR3 DNA: TGTGCCAGCAGCACCCAACCCACCGGGGGTGGCTCTGGGGCCAACGTCCTGACTTTC; CDR3 protein: CASSTQPTGGGSGANVLTF
J gene: TRBJ1-2; V gene: TRBV6-5; D gene: -; clone size: -; CDR3 DNA: TGTGCCAGCAGTTACTCCTTAACACCTAACTATGGCTACACCTTC; CDR3 protein: CASSYSLTPNYGYTF
J gene: TRBJ2-1; V gene: TRBV5-1; D gene: TRBD2; clone size: -; CDR3 DNA: TGCGCCAGCAGCTTGGCTTCCAGCGGGGGCTACAATGAGCAGTTCTTC; CDR3 protein: CASSLASSGGYNEQFF
J gene: TRBJ2-5; V gene: TRBV2; D gene: TRBD1; clone size: -; CDR3 DNA: TGTGCCAGCACAACAGGGGATAGCGAGACCCAGTACTTC; CDR3 protein: CASTTGDSETQYF
J gene: TRBJ2-7; V gene: TRBV4-1; D gene: -; clone size: -; CDR3 DNA: TGCGCCAGCAGCCAAGAGAGACAGTCCTGGTACGAGCAGTACTTC; CDR3 protein: CASSQERQSWYEQYF
J gene: TRBJ2-3; V gene: TRBV5-1; D gene: TRBD1; clone size: -; CDR3 DNA: TGCGCCAGCAGCTTGCGGACAGGGGGCGAGGATACGCAGTATTTT; CDR3 protein: CASSLRTGGEDTQYF
J gene: TRBJ1-2; V gene: TRBV5-4; D gene: -; clone size: -; CDR3 DNA: TGTGCCAGCAGCTTGGACGGCCAGACTAACTATGGCTACACCTTC; CDR3 protein: CASSLDGQTNYGYTF
J gene: TRBJ1-1; V gene: TRBV30; D gene: TRBD1; clone size: -; CDR3 DNA: TGTGCCTGGAACAGGGGCCGGATGAACACTGAAGCTTTCTTT; CDR3 protein: CAWNRGRMNTEAFF
J gene: TRBJ1-5; V gene: TRBV6-5; D gene: -; clone size: -; CDR3 DNA: TGTGCCAGCAGCGACAGACCAATGGGGCCCCAGCATTTT; CDR3 protein: CASSDRPMGPQHF
J gene: TRBJ2-7; V gene: TRBV6-6; D gene: TRBD1; clone size: -; CDR3 DNA: TGTGCCAGCGCAAGGGGGCGGGACAGGGGGACCCACGAGCAGTACTTC; CDR3 protein: CASARGRDRGTHEQYF
J gene: TRBJ2-7; V gene: TRBV5-1; D gene: TRBD2; clone size: -; CDR3 DNA: TGCGCCAGCAGCATTGCCGGGACTAGCGGATCTTACGAGCAGTACTTC; CDR3 protein: CASSIAGTSGSYEQYF
J gene: TRBJ2-3; V gene: TRBV6-5; D gene: -; clone size: -; CDR3 DNA: TGTGCCAGCAGTTACGACGGGGGACCGAGCACAGATACGCAGTATTTT; CDR3 protein: CASSYDGGPSTDTQYF
J gene: TRBJ1-4; V gene: TRBV15; D gene: -; clone size: -; CDR3 DNA: TGTGCCACCAGCAGAGATCGGGCAGCAACTAATGAAAAACTGTTTTTT; CDR3 protein: CATSRDRAATNEKLFF
J gene: TRBJ2-2; V gene: TRBV5-1; D gene: -; clone size: once; CDR3 DNA: TGCGCCAGCAGCTTGGAGCACAGGGAAACCACCGGGGAGCTGTTTTTT; CDR3 protein: CASSLEHRETTGELFF